This section outlines one TCR beta chain sequence together with its context. Its antigen is currently not known. No much larger clone exists at a distance of one base, and base qualities are not known. This record comes from a study of T cell changes during pregnancy in multiple sclerosis (dated by TCRdb to between 2018 and 2020). In terms of the full investigation: Changes in the T cell repertoire over the course of pregnancy were examined in this study in women with multiple sclerosis.

The library was obtained by the immunoSEQ multiplex PCR assay. TCRdb provides this immuneACCESS table in a form limited to in-frame rearrangements. Some clones are lacking; in checked studies, under half of them reflect an unresolved V gene, and why the rest are absent is not known. The sample data list approximately 40,000 clones, and around 90% of these were observed just once. The ten biggest clones cover 1.2% of the sample. The sequencing used CD4+ T cells from peripheral blood mononuclear cells, collected in the second trimester of pregnancy. The TCR originated in a female donor with multiple sclerosis, enrolled in a pregnancy study.

This receptor has the CDR3 CASSQDRVTYGYTF. The nucleotides read TGCGCCAGCAGCCAAGACAGGGTTACCTATGGCTACACCTTC. In this chain, TRBV4-3 is recombined with TRBJ1-2, with TRBD1 tentatively as D gene (5 bases match). A distance of 9 bases separates the germline ends of V and J, which lose 0 bases and 4 bases respectively. The CDR1 and CDR2 encoded by the germline V gene are LGHNA and YSLEER. Reading from cysteine to phenylalanine, the CDR3 counts 14 amino acids. The CDR3 DNA has 42 bases and is translated from base 1.